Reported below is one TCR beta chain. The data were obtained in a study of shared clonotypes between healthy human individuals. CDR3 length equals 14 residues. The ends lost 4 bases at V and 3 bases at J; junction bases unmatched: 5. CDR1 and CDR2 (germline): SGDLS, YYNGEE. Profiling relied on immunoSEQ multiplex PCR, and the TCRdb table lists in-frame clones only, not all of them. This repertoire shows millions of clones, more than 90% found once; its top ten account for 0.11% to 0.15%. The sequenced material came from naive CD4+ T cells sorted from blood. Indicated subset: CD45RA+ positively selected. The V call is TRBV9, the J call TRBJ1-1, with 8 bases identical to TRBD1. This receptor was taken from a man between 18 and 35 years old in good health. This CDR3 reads CASSRTGWDTEAFF. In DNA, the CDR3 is TGTGCCAGCAGCCGGACAGGGTGGGACACTGAAGCTTTCTTT.